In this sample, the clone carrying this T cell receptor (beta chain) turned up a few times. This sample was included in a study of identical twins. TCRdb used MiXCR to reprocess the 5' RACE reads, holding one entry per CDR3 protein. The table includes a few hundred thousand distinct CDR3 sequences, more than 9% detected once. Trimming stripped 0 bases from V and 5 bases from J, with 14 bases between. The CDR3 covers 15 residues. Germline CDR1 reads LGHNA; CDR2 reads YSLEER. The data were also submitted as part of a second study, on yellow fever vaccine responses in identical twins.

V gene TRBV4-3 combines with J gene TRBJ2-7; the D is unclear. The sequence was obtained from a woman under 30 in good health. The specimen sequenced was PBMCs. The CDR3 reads CASSQERTVSHEQYF. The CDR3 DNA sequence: TGCGCCAGCAGCCAAGAAAGGACCGTGAGCCACGAGCAGTACTTC.